A single sample is the source of the 22 T cell receptor beta chains below, sequenced in a study of T cell changes during pregnancy in multiple sclerosis. Sequencing was performed with immunoSEQ multiplex PCR; in TCRdb, only in-frame clones are kept and a portion is missing. Seen here are about 14,000 clones, 88% observed once, and the top ten hold about 8.1%. Sequences were derived from CD8+ T cells from peripheral blood mononuclear cells, sampled in the first trimester of pregnancy. The receptors derive from a female donor with multiple sclerosis, enrolled in a pregnancy study.

The V and J genes are TRBV6-5 and TRBJ1-1; D not certain. The CDR3 consists of 14 residues. Germline V gene lookup returns CDR1 MNHEY and CDR2 SVGAGI. V dropped 5 bases and J dropped 6 bases, with 16 bases sitting between them. This chain's CDR3 is CASSVIRGSAEAFF. The DNA of the CDR3 is TGTGCCAGCAGTGTGATTCGGGGTAGCGCTGAAGCTTTCTTT.

The V call is TRBV5-6, the J call TRBJ2-7, with a possible D match to TRBD1 (5 bases). The V end was cut by 4 bases, the J end by 0 bases, with 8 bases between. Germline values: CDR1 SGHDT, CDR2 YYEEEE. The CDR3 is made up of 13 amino acids. The CDR3 nucleotides are TGTGCCAGCAGCAGGGGCCTCTCCTACGAGCAGTACTTC. Its translation: CASSRGLSYEQYF. Supplemented by reference TRBV5-6 and TRBJ2-7, the full variable domain reads DAGVTQSPTHLIKTRGQQVTLRCSPKSGHDTVSWYQQALGQGPQFIFQYYEEEERQRGNFPDRFSGHQFPNYSSELNVNALLLGDSALYLCASSRGLSYEQYFGPGTRLTVT.

The rearrangement uses TRBV19 and TRBJ2-2; 7 bases are shared with TRBD1. The ends lost 5 bases at V and 3 bases at J; junction bases unmatched: 9. The CDR3 spans 16 residues. Germline-derived CDR1 and CDR2 are LNHDA and SQIVND (reference sequence). The CDR3 sequence: CASSDPIGGHTGELFF. CDR3 bases: TGTGCCAGTAGTGACCCAATAGGGGGCCACACCGGGGAGCTGTTTTTT.

The chain couples TRBV7-9 to TRBJ1-1; no clear D gene. The germline V and J ends were trimmed by 5 bases and 3 bases, with 13 bases remaining between them. Germline V lookup: CDR1 SEHNR, CDR2 FQNEAQ (reference sequence). The CDR3 consists of 14 residues. The CDR3 loop reads CASSPSPRHTEAFF. CDR3 nucleotides: TGTGCCAGCAGCCCCTCACCCAGGCACACTGAAGCTTTCTTT.

V usage is TRBV9 and J usage is TRBJ2-1; D call uncertain. Trimming removed 4 bases from V and 9 bases from J, with 11 bases in between. Germline CDR1 and CDR2: SGDLS and YYNGEE. This CDR3 contains 12 residues. The CDR3 protein is CASSPRAGEQFF. The CDR3 DNA follows: TGTGCCAGCAGCCCACGCGCTGGTGAGCAGTTCTTC.

CDR3 coding DNA: TGTGCCAGCAGTTCACCTGACAGGGGGGATTCGGGACTGTTTTTT. Translated, it gives CASSSPDRGDSGLFF. The rearrangement uses TRBV27 and TRBJ1-4; 9 bases fit TRBD1. The CDR3 loop spans 15 amino acids. Germline-derived CDR1 and CDR2 are MNHEY and SMNVEV (reference sequence). V shed 4 bases and J 13 bases; nucleotides not matched to a gene: 13. Filled out from reference TRBV27 and TRBJ1-4, the complete variable domain reads EAQVTQNPRYLITVTGKKLTVTCSQNMNHEYMSWYRQDPGLGLRQIYYSMNVEVTDKGDVPEGYKVSRKEKRNFPLILESPSPNQTSLYFCASSSPDRGDSGLFFGSGTQLSVL.

This sequence joins TRBV11-2 and TRBJ2-3, with TRBD2 matching 11 bases. CDR1 and CDR2 (germline): SGHAT, FQNNGV. The CDR3 consists of 14 residues. With V trimmed by 9 bases and J by 4 bases, 6 bases remained unmatched. The CDR3 DNA follows: TGTGCCAGTAGCGGGGGGGCCTCGGCAGATACGCAGTATTTT. Translating it yields CASSGGASADTQYF. Filled out from reference TRBV11-2 and TRBJ2-3, the complete variable domain reads EAGVAQSPRYKIIEKRQSVAFWCNPISGHATLYWYQQILGQGPKLLIQFQNNGVVDDSQLPKDRFSAERLKGVDSTLKIQPAKLEDSAVYLCASSGGASADTQYFGPGTRLTVL.

This rearrangement joins TRBV27 to TRBJ2-7, with 8 positions matching TRBD1. Germline loops: CDR1 MNHEY, CDR2 SMNVEV (reference sequence). CDR3 size: 13 residues. With V trimmed by 8 bases and J by 3 bases, 6 bases remained unmatched. CDR3 residues: CASGPGTGYEQYF. CDR3 DNA: TGTGCCAGCGGACCGGGGACAGGCTACGAGCAGTACTTC.

J is TRBJ2-7 and V is TRBV4-1; D gene ambiguous. The germline V and J ends were trimmed by 5 bases and 3 bases, with 11 bases remaining between them. CDR3 length equals 13 residues. Germline V gene sequence: CDR1 MGHRA, CDR2 YSYEKL. The CDR3 protein is CASSSTSFYEQYF. DNA of the CDR3: TGCGCCAGCAGCTCTACGAGCTTCTACGAGCAGTACTTC.

This chain joins TRBV27 and TRBJ2-3; D perhaps matches TRBD1 (6 bases). CDR1 and CDR2 (germline): MNHEY, SMNVEV (reference sequence). The CDR3 has 15 residues. V was clipped by 5 bases and J by 0 bases, with 12 bases between them. The CDR3: CASSPTQGSTDTQYF. CDR3 in DNA: TGTGCCAGCAGTCCTACTCAGGGGAGCACAGATACGCAGTATTTT.

The genes are TRBV5-6 and TRBJ1-2; 7 bases line up with TRBD1. CDR1 and CDR2 (germline): SGHDT, YYEEEE. The CDR3 runs to 16 residues. The V and J ends lost 6 bases and 8 bases, in that order; junction bases with no gene match: 19. The CDR3 sequence: CASKYDVTGYLEGYTF. Here the CDR3 DNA reads TGTGCCAGCAAATACGACGTGACAGGGTATTTAGAAGGCTACACCTTC.

For the CDR3, the DNA is TGTGCCAGCAGCTTTTACCCCGAAGAGCAGGGAGGCACTGAAGCTTTCTTT. This encodes CASSFYPEEQGGTEAFF. The rearrangement links TRBV7-2 to TRBJ1-1; TRBD1 is a possible D gene (5 bases). V dropped 3 bases and J dropped 4 bases, with 21 bases sitting between them. The germline gives CDR1 SGHTA, CDR2 FQGNSA. The CDR3 covers 17 residues.

In DNA form, the CDR3 reads TGTGCCAGTAGGTCGGCTCCCGGAGGGACTGAAGCTTTCTTT. Amino acids: CASRSAPGGTEAFF. This sequence joins TRBV19 and TRBJ1-1, with no clear D. Trimming stripped 6 bases from V and 5 bases from J, with 16 bases between. CDR3 length: 14 amino acids. Germline CDR1 LNHDA, CDR2 SQIVND (reference sequence).

J is TRBJ2-3 and V is TRBV7-9, with 12 bases lining up with TRBD2. Germline assignment: CDR1 SEHNR and CDR2 FQNEAQ (reference sequence). The V and J ends lost 3 bases and 2 bases, in that order; junction bases with no gene match: 3. This CDR3 has 16 amino acids. The CDR3 DNA reads TGTGCCAGCAGCTTGCGGACTAGCGGGGACACAGATACGCAGTATTTT. Its protein is CASSLRTSGDTDTQYF.

The gene calls are TRBV19 and TRBJ1-1; D might be TRBD1 (5 bases). CDR3 length equals 18 residues. Trimming cost V 5 bases and J 3 bases, with 25 bases left between them. Per germline, CDR1 LNHDA and CDR2 SQIVND (reference sequence). The CDR3 sequence: CASSEPFIPFKQDTEAFF. For the CDR3, the DNA is TGTGCCAGTAGTGAGCCCTTTATCCCCTTTAAACAGGACACTGAAGCTTTCTTT.

The genes are TRBV6-5 and TRBJ2-1; tentatively, D is TRBD1 (6 bases). CDR1 is MNHEY, CDR2 SVGAGI, per germline. Trimming took off 4 bases at V and 3 bases at J, with 13 bases between the two ends. CDR3 length: 15 amino acids. CDR3: CASSSDSGYYNEQFF. In DNA form, the CDR3 reads TGTGCCAGCAGTTCGGACAGCGGCTACTACAATGAGCAGTTCTTC.

This chain joins TRBV6-1 and TRBJ1-4; tentative D call: TRBD1 (5 bases). Per the germline V gene, CDR1 is MNHNS and CDR2 is SASEGT. V was cut by 0 bases and J by 0 bases, with 8 bases left in between. This CDR3 region has 16 residues. CDR3 nucleotide sequence: TGTGCCAGCAGTGAAGCGGGGCCTGCAACTAATGAAAAACTGTTTTTT. Its translation is CASSEAGPATNEKLFF.

This sequence joins TRBV18 and TRBJ1-5, with 7 bases aligning to TRBD1. Trimming took 6 bases from V and 5 from J; bases not matched to a gene: 10. CDR1 KGHSH and CDR2 LQKENI come from the germline V gene. The CDR3 contains 15 residues. In DNA form, the CDR3 reads TGTGCCAGCTCCCTAGGAGACAGGGCGGATCAGCCCCAGCATTTT. Translation gives CASSLGDRADQPQHF.

The V gene is TRBV30, the J gene TRBJ1-6, with no clear D. V was pared by 1 base and J by 7 bases, with 11 bases between. CDR1 is GTSNPN, CDR2 SVGIG, per germline (reference sequence). This CDR3 is 14 amino acids long. The CDR3 region is CAWSADIRNSPLHF. The CDR3 DNA is TGTGCCTGGAGTGCCGACATTAGGAATTCACCCCTCCACTTT. Full variable domain (outside the CDR3, taken from reference TRBV30 and TRBJ1-6): SQTIHQWPATLVQPVGSPLSLECTVEGTSNPNLYWYRQAAGRGLQLLFYSVGIGQISSEVPQNLSASRPQDRQFILSSKKLLLSDSGFYLCAWSADIRNSPLHFGNGTRLTVT.

This chain connects TRBV29-1 to TRBJ2-7; TRBD1 aligns across 7 bases. V was clipped by 2 bases and J by 1 base; unmatched bases: 11. There are 16 residues in the CDR3. Germline V gene data show CDR1 as SQVTM and CDR2 as ANQGSEA. This chain's CDR3 is CSVELARQGASYEQYF. The CDR3 DNA is TGCAGCGTTGAACTCGCCCGACAGGGAGCTTCCTACGAGCAGTACTTC.

The CDR3 is CASRGGLRGGHGEQFF. CDR3 DNA: TGTGCCAGCAGAGGGGGATTGCGGGGGGGCCATGGTGAGCAGTTCTTC. The chain links TRBV7-9 to TRBJ2-1; TRBD2 matches 9 bases. Germline-derived CDR1 and CDR2 are SEHNR and FQNEAQ (reference sequence). V lost 6 bases and J lost 9; bases outside the gene matches: 15. The CDR3 has 16 residues.

CDR3 nucleotides: TGTGCCAGTAGTTCACGGACAGGGACAGTAGAAGCTTTCTTT. As protein: CASSSRTGTVEAFF. The chain joins TRBV19 to TRBJ1-1; the match to TRBD1 covers 8 bases. The V segment lost 5 bases and the J segment 8 bases; nucleotides outside the gene matches: 10. In germline, CDR1 is LNHDA, CDR2 SQIVND (reference sequence). The CDR3 extends over 14 amino acids.